One TCR beta chain is described in this entry. This CDR3 comprises 15 residues. Germline loops: CDR1 MNHEY, CDR2 SVGAGI. Trimming left V 8 bases short and J 9 bases short, with 23 bases between. The data belong to a study of blood T cell repertoires in COVID-19. Overall study context: Sites in the United States, Italy and Spain provided acute and convalescent COVID-19 samples.

Only in-frame clones appear in the TCRdb table, and some are missing; sequencing was by immunoSEQ multiplex PCR. The sample comprises under 300,000 clones, 85% of which are singletons, and approximately 6.3% rests with the top ten. The V and J genes are TRBV6-5 and TRBJ2-1; D possibly corresponds to TRBD1 (6 bases). This TCR came from a woman between 55 and 75 years old with active or convalescent COVID-19. The sequenced sample consisted of peripheral blood. The CDR3 nucleotides read TGTGCCAGCTCCCCCTACAGGGTTGGGGCTAGTGAGCAGTTCTTC. Protein: CASSPYRVGASEQFF.